This TCR beta chain emerged from a study of memory CD4+ T cells and cytomegalovirus serostatus. Study-level background: Donors were healthy Belgian adults, 8 to 10 CMV seropositive and 20 to 30 seronegative.

Study outcomes and limitations: Of approximately 150 reported CMV TCRbeta sequences, just over 65 were found in memory CD4+ repertoires.

This clone occurred once. What it binds is not known. Clones were sequenced by immunoSEQ multiplex PCR, and TCRdb holds only the in-frame ones, with some missing. The sample contains under 50,000 clones, 75% to 85% of which appear only once. The sort gate was single viable CD3+CD4+CD8-CD45RO+ cells for memory CD4+ T cells. CMV serostatus came from serum IgG against pp150, pp28, p38, p52. Total CD4+ T cells were enriched by CD4 positive selection. The CDR3 has 16 residues. The germline V and J ends were trimmed by 0 bases and 3 bases, with 16 bases remaining between them. CDR1 is SGHRS, CDR2 YFSETQ, per germline.

The sequence derives from an adult in good health and CMV-seronegative. Material: memory CD4+ T cells from blood. The V call is TRBV5-1, the J call TRBJ2-7, with D hard to call. CDR3 coding DNA: TGCGCCAGCAGCTTGGGAAAGAAATTAGAAGGCTACGAGCAGTACTTC. It encodes CASSLGKKLEGYEQYF.